The following is a T cell receptor (beta chain) sequence with its context. A second about 7 to 11 cycle PCR used barcoded and J-beta primers. MiXCR, applied by TCRdb to the 5' RACE reads, yields one record per CDR3 protein. The sample shows some 880,000 distinct CDR3 sequences, 30% to 45% of them seen only once. The record originates from a study of blood T cells in healthy people across ages. The CDR3 is 17 amino acids. Trimming removed 4 bases from V and 8 bases from J; junction bases left unmatched: 12. The germline CDR1 and CDR2 sequences are SGHRS and YFSETQ. Sequenced input: blood. This clonotype was obtained from a man aged 18-30 years in good health. The chain joins TRBV5-1 to TRBJ2-3; 14 nucleotides line up with TRBD2. This CDR3 reads CASSPIDGTSGRTTQYF. The CDR3 region has the DNA TGCGCCAGCAGCCCAATCGATGGGACTAGCGGGAGAACTACGCAGTATTTT.